This TCR beta chain was captured in a study of T cells after yellow fever vaccination. Across the whole study: Some fractions had low cell numbers, and these were prepared with SMART-Seq v4 Ultra Low Input. Whole-study results and caveats: The study re-detected most primary-vaccination clones after the booster (around 96% CD4, roughly 91% CD8).

V gave up 3 bases and J gave up 2 bases, with 3 bases separating them. In germline, CDR1 is SGHRS, CDR2 YFSETQ. CDR3 length equals 11 residues. Regarding this clonotype: As yet, its antigen is unknown. This likely comes from a read error, as the CDR3 has no conserved phenylalanine or tryptophan at its end.

Researchers made TCR cDNA using 5'RACE template switching, and this step added a universal primer site and UMIs. TCRdb re-derived calls from the 5' RACE reads in MiXCR, one entry per CDR3 protein. The data hold about 30,000 distinct CDR3 sequences, with 3.5% to 5% observed a single time. V usage is TRBV5-1 and J usage is TRBJ2-7; D is uncertain. The TCR sequence derives from a man aged 25 to 40 who received the YFV17D yellow fever vaccine. The sample here was CD8+ T cells sorted from PBMCs, taken 5 days after the yellow fever booster vaccination. The CDR3 sequence: CASSSTYEQYL. The CDR3 region has the DNA TGCGCCAGCAGCTCCACCTACGAGCAGTACTTA.